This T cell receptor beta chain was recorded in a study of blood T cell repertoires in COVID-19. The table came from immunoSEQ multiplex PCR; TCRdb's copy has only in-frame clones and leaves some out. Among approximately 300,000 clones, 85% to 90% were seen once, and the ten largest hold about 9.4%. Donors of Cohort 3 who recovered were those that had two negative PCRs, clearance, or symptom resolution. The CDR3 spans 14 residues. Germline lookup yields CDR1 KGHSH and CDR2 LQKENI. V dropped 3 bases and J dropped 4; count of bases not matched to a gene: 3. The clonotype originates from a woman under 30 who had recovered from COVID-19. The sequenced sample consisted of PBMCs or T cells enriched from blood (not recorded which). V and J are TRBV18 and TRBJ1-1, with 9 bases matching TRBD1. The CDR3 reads CASSPGQGFTEAFF. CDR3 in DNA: TGTGCCAGCTCACCTGGACAGGGGTTCACTGAAGCTTTCTTT.